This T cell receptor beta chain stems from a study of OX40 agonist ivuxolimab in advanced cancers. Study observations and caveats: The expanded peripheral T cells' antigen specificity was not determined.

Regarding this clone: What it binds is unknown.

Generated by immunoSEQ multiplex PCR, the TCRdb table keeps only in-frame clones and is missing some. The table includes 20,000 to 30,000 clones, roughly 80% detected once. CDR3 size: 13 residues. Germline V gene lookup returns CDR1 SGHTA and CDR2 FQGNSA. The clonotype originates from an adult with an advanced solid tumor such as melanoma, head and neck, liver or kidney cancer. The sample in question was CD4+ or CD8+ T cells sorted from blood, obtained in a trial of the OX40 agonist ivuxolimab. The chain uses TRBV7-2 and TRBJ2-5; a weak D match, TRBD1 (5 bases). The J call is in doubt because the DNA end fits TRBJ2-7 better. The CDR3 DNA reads TGTGCCAGCAGCCGTGCAGGGCTCTACGAGCAGTACTTC. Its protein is CASSRAGLYEQYF.